These 8 T cell receptor beta chains were sequenced from one sample in a study of shared clonotypes between healthy human individuals. Measured with immunoSEQ multiplex PCR; TCRdb has only the in-frame clones, and not every one. This table has 100,000 to 130,000 clones, under 70% appearing once. The sequenced sample consisted of memory CD8+ T cells sorted from blood. The subset here: CD45RO+ cells pooled with CCR7-negative TemRA cells. The receptors derive from a woman younger than 45 in good health.

The rearrangement links TRBV6-6 to TRBJ2-5; possibly TRBD1 or TRBD2 for D (5 bases each). Trimming pared 7 bases from V and 5 bases from J, leaving 23 bases between. The CDR3 length is 16 residues. Germline lookup yields CDR1 MNHNY and CDR2 SVGAGI (reference sequence). The CDR3 region has the DNA TGTGCCAGCACCGAGCTCCAGAGGGGTTTGGTTGAGACCCAGTACTTC. It translates to CASTELQRGLVETQYF.

CDR3 DNA sequence: TGTGCCAGCAGTCCCAGGACAGGGTATCAGCCCCAGCATTTT. It yields the protein CASSPRTGYQPQHF. This sequence joins TRBV2 and TRBJ1-5, with TRBD1 identical over 8 bases. The CDR3 covers 14 residues. J was trimmed by 5 bases and V by 5 bases; bases with no gene match: 5. Germline V lookup: CDR1 SNHLY, CDR2 FYNNEI.

Many counts were recorded for this clone. The gene calls are TRBV6-5 and TRBJ2-7; D is perhaps TRBD2 (5 bases). The CDR3 consists of 14 residues. Deletions cut 8 bases from V and 7 bases from J, with 21 bases between. Germline assignment: CDR1 MNHEY and CDR2 SVGAGI. The CDR3 loop reads CASGRGPSGREQYF. CDR3 nucleotide sequence: TGTGCCAGCGGGAGAGGGCCCTCTGGAAGGGAGCAGTACTTC.

This rearrangement joins TRBV4-2 to TRBJ1-3; 10 positions match TRBD1. The CDR3 has 17 residues. Germline V lookup: CDR1 LGHNA, CDR2 YNFKEQ. Trimming cost V 0 bases and J 0 bases; bases outside gene matches: 2. This chain's CDR3 is CASSQDRDRGSGNTIYF. CDR3 in DNA: TGTGCCAGCAGCCAAGATAGGGACAGGGGCTCTGGAAACACCATATATTTT.

The gene calls are TRBV2 and TRBJ2-5; D gene ambiguous. This CDR3 spans 13 amino acids. Trimming took off 3 bases at V and 5 bases at J, with 10 bases between the two ends. Germline lookup yields CDR1 SNHLY and CDR2 FYNNEI. CDR3 in DNA: TGTGCCAGCAGTGAGGCTCCGTTTGAGACCCAGTACTTC. It yields the protein CASSEAPFETQYF. The complete variable domain, with remaining parts taken from reference TRBV2 and TRBJ2-5, reads EPEVTQTPSHQVTQMGQEVILRCVPISNHLYFYWYRQILGQKVEFLVSFYNNEISEKSEIFDDQFSVERPDGSNFTLKIRSTKLEDSAMYFCASSEAPFETQYFGPGTRLLVL.

This clone was seen a single time. The chain recombines TRBV7-8 with TRBJ2-7; possibly TRBD2 for D (5 bases). The CDR3 extends over 16 amino acids. Germline CDR1 is SGHVS and CDR2 is FQNEAQ. Deletions cut 6 bases from V and 2 bases from J, with 20 bases between. The CDR3 DNA reads as TGTGCCAGCAGTGAATTCGGCGGAGGCGACCCCTACGAGCAGTACTTC. Amino acid sequence: CASSEFGGGDPYEQYF.

This rearrangement joins TRBV5-1 to TRBJ2-3; D is perhaps TRBD1 (5 bases). The CDR3 runs to 17 residues. The germline V gene encodes CDR1 SGHRS and CDR2 YFSETQ. V lost 5 bases, J lost 2 bases, and 21 bases lay in between. As DNA, the CDR3 is TGCGCCAGCAGTCCCCACCTGTGGAGACAGAACACAGATACGCAGTATTTT. It is translated as CASSPHLWRQNTDTQYF.

The CDR3 DNA is TGTGCCAGCAGCCAAGACCATGAAGGTTACGAGCAGTACTTC. Protein product: CASSQDHEGYEQYF. J is TRBJ2-5 and V is TRBV4-2, with D unclear. The J call may be in error: the DNA end matches TRBJ2-7 better. The CDR3 sequence is 14 residues long. Per germline, CDR1 LGHNA and CDR2 YNFKEQ.